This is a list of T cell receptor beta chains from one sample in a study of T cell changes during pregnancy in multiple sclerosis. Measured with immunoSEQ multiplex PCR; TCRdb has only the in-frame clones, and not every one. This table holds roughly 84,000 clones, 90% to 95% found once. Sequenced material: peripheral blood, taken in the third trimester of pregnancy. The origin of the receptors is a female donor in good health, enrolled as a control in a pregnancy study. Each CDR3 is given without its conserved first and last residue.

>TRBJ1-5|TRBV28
ASSFRHGYQPQH
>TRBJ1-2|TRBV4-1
ASSHPWQGPSEKGYT
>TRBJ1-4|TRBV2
ASRASGTGGALANEKLF
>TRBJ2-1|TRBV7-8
ASSLAVTSVYNEQF
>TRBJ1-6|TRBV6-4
ASSDSGTGDNSPLH
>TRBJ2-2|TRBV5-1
ASSLGRVTGELF
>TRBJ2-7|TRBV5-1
ASSPRLAGEEEQY
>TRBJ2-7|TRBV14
ASSQEGLLSYEQY
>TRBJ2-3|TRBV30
AWSVRGADTQY
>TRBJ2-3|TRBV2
ARNLPAGEDTQY
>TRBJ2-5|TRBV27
ASSWGQGMGEQY
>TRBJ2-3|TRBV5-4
ASSLDSGPTDTQY
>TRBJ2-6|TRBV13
ASSSDSSGANVLT
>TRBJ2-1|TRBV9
ASSPGTSGDNEQF
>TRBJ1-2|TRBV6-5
ASSRPGGYGYT
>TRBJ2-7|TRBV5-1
ASGTSSGSYEQY
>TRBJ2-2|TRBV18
ASSLSATGQPGTGELF
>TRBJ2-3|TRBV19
ASSPGAAGGIYTQY
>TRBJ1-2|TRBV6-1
ASSEGGVLPYGYT
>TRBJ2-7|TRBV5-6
ASSLGLAIAEQY
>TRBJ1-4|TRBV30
AWAGGPPEKLF
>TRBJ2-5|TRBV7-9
ASSHFLAGEETQY
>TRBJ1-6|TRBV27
ASSEGQGNSPLH
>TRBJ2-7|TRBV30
AWSPGLLAHEQY
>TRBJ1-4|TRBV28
ATTGQGKMGKLF
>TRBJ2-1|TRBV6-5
ASSNGLGGYEQF
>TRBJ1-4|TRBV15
ATRDSRFNEKLF
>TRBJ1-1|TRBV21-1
ASSIRQKRNTEAF
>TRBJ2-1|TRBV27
ATTDRGHNEQF
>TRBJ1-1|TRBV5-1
ASSQTGVNTEAF